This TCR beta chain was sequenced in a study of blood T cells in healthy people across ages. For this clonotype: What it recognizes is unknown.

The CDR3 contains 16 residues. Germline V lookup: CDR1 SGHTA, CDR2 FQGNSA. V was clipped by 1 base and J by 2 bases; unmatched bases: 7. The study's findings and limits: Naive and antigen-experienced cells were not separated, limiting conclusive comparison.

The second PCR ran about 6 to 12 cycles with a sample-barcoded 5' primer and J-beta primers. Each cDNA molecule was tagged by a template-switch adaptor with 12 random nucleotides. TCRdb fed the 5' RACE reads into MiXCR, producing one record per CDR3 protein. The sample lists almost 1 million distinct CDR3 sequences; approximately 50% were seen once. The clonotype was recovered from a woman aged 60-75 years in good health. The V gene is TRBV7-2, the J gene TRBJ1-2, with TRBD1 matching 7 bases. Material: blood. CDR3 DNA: TGTGCCAGCAGCTTAGTCGGGACAGTTACCAACTATGGCTACACCTTC. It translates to CASSLVGTVTNYGYTF.